This entry describes one T cell receptor (beta chain). Stated treatment: 15 to 20 received Ad26.COV2.S at low or high dose, single or two shots; roughly five received placebo; per-sample allocation not given. Repertoires come from day 63 after the first vaccine or placebo injection. The sample came from a Boston adult aged 18-55 years. The sample belongs to a study of Ad26.COV2.S vaccination and SARS-CoV-2 variants. Across the whole study: Intramuscularly, Ad26.COV2.S was given either once or twice, 56 days apart.

The repertoire was sequenced with immunoSEQ multiplex PCR; TCRdb's copy has only in-frame clones and lacks some. The sample comprises hundreds of thousands of clones, roughly 90% of which are singletons, and approximately 1.6% rests with the top ten. Here the sequenced sample was peripheral blood, taken in a trial of Ad26.COV2.S vaccine versus placebo. The clonotype originates from a person between 18 and 59 years old who received the Ad26.COV2.S COVID-19 vaccine or a placebo.

CDR3 in amino acids: CASSPTGTQATGELFF. The CDR3 nucleotides are TGTGCCAGCAGCCCGACCGGGACTCAGGCTACCGGGGAGCTGTTTTTT. The chain joins TRBV7-6 to TRBJ2-2, with a possible D match to TRBD2 (6 bases). Trimming stripped 5 bases from V and 5 bases from J, with 18 bases between. Per the germline V gene, CDR1 is SGHVS and CDR2 is FNYEAQ. The CDR3 has 16 amino acids.